This section outlines one TCR beta chain sequence together with its context. The target antigen is unknown. Clones were read by immunoSEQ multiplex PCR, and TCRdb kept only the in-frame ones, dropping some. Among over 2,000,000 clones listed, over 85% were seen once. CDR1 is ENHRY, CDR2 SYGVKD, per germline. Germline trimming cut 2 bases from V and 3 bases from J; bases unmatched to any gene: 2. The CDR3 length is 15 residues. The sample belongs to a study of shared clonotypes between healthy human individuals. The naive CD8 population came from CD45RO-negative cells selected for CCR7, without terminally differentiated effector memory CD45RA+ cells. Study-wide findings and caveats: In contrast to clonotypes shared by all four donors, non-shared clonotypes had lower generation probabilities.

The sample comprised naive CD8+ T cells from PBMCs. V gene TRBV10-3 combines with J gene TRBJ2-7, with 12 bases aligning to TRBD2. This sequence originates from a man between 18 and 29 years old in good health. Some clones in this sample may be carry-over from other donors' samples. The CDR3 is CAISEGLAGFYEQYF. The CDR3 DNA sequence: TGTGCCATCAGTGAGGGACTAGCGGGATTCTACGAGCAGTACTTC.